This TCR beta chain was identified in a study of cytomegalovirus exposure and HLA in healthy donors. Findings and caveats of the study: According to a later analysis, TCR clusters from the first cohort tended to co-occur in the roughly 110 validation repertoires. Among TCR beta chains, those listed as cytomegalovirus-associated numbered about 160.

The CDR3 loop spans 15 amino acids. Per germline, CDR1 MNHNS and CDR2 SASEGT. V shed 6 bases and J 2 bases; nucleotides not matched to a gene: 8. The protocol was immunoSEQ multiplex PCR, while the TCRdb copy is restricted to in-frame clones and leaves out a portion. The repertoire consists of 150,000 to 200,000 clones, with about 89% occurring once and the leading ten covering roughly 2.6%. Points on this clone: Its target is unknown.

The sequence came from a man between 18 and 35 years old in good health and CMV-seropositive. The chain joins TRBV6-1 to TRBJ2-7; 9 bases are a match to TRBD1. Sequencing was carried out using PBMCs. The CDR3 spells CASRLPGTGTYEQYF. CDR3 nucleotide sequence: TGTGCCAGCAGGCTCCCCGGGACAGGGACCTACGAGCAGTACTTC.